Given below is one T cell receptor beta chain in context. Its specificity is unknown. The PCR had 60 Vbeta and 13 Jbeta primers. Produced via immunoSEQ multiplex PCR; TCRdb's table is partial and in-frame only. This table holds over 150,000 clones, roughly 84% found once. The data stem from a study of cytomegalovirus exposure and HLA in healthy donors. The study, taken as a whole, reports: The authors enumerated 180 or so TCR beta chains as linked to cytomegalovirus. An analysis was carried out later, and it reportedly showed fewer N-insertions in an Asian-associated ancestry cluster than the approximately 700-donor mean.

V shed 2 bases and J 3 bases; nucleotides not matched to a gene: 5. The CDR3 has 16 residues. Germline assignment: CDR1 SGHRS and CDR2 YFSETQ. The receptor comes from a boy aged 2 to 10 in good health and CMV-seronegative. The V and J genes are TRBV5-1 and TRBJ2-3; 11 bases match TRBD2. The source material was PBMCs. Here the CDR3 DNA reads TGCGCCAGCAGCTTCACTAGCGGGAGCGCGACAGATACGCAGTATTTT. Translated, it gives CASSFTSGSATDTQYF.